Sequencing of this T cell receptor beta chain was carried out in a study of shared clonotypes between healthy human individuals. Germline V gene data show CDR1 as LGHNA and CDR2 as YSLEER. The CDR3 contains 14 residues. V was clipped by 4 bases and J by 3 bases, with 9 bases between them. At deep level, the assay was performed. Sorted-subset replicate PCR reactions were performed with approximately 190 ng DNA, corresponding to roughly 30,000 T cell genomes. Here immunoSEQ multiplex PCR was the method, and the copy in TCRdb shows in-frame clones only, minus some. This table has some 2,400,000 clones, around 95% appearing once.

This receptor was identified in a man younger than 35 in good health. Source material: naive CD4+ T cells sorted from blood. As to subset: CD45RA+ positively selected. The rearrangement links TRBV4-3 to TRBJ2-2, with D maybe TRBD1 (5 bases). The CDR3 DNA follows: TGCGCCAGCAGCCGACAGACAGACACCGGGGAGCTGTTTTTT. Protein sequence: CASSRQTDTGELFF.